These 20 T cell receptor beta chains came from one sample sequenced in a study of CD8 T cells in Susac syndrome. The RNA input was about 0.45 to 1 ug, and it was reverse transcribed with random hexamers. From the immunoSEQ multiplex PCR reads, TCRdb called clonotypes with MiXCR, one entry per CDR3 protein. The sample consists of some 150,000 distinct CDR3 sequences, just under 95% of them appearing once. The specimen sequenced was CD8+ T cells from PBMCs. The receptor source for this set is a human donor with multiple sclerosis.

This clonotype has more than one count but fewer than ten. The CDR3 here is CATSTTWTGEQYF. The CDR3 nucleotides read TGTGCCACCAGCACTACCTGGACCGGCGAGCAGTACTTC. The chain couples TRBV15 to TRBJ2-7, with D unclear. The CDR3 totals 13 residues. From germline, CDR1 is LNHNV and CDR2 YYDKDF (reference sequence). With 4 bases removed from V and 6 bases from J, the gap between germline ends came to 13 bases.

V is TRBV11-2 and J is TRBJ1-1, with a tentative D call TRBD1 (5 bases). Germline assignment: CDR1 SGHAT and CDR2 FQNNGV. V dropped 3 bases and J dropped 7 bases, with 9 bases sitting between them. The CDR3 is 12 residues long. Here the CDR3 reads CASSFEGIEAFF. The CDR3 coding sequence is TGTGCCAGCAGCTTCGAGGGGATTGAAGCTTTCTTT.

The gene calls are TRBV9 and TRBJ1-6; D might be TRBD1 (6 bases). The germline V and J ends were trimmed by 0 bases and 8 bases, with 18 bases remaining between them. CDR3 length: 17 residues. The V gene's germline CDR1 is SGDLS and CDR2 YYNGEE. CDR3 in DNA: TGTGCCAGCAGCGTAGGGGCAGGGGCGAATTCTTATTCACCCCTCCACTTT. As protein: CASSVGAGANSYSPLHF.

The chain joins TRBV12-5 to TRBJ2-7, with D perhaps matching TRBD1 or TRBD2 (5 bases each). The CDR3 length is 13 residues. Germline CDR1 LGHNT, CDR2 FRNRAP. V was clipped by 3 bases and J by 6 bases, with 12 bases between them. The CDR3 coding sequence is TGTGCTAGTGGTTTCGGGGCAGGGTCCGAGCAGTACTTC. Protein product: CASGFGAGSEQYF.

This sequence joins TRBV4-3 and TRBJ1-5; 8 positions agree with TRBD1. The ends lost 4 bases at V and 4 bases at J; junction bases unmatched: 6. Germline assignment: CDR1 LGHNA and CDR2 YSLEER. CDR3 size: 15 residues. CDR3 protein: CASSPRTGRNQPQHF. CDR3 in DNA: TGCGCCAGCAGCCCGCGGACAGGGAGAAATCAGCCCCAGCATTTT.

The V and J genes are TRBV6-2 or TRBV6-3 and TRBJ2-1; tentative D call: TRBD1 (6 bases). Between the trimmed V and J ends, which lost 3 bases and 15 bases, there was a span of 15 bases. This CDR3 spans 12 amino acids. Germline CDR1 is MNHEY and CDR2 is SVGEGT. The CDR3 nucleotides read TGTGCCAGCAGTTATGGGGGCCCTGAGGTGTTCTTC. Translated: CASSYGGPEVFF.

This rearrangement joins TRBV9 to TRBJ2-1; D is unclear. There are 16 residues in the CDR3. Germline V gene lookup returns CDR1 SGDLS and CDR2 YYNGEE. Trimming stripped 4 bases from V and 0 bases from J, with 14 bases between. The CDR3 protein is CASSPDGRSSYNEQFF. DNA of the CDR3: TGTGCCAGCAGCCCCGACGGGCGGAGCTCCTACAATGAGCAGTTCTTC.

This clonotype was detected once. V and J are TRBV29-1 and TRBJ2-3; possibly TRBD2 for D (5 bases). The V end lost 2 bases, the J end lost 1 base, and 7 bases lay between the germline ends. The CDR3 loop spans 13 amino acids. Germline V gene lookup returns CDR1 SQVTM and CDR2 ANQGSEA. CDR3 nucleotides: TGCAGCGTTGAATCGCGGGGCACAGATACGCAGTATTTT. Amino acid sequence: CSVESRGTDTQYF.

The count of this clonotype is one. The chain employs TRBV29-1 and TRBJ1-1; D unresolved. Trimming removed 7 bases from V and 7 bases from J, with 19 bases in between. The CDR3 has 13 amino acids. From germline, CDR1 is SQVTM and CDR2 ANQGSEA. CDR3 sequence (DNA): TGCAGCGCGCTCGCCGGAGGCCCCGATGAAGCTTTCTTT. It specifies CSALAGGPDEAFF.

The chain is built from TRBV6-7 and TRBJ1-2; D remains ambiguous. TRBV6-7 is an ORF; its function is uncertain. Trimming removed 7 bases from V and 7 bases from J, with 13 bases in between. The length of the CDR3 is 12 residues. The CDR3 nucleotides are TGTGCCAGCAAAGAGGGAAGGTGTGGCTACACCTTC. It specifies CASKEGRCGYTF.

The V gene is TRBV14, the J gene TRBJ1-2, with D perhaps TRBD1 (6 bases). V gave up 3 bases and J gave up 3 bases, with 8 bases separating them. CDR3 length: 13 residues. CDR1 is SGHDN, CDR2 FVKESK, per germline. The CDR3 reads CASSHRTDYGYTF. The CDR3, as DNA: TGTGCCAGCAGCCACAGGACAGACTATGGCTACACCTTC.

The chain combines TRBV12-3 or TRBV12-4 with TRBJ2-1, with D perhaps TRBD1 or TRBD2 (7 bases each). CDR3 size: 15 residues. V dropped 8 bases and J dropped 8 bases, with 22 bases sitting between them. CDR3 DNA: TGTGCCAGCGGGAGGACGGGGGGCCAGGGGGATGAGCAGTTCTTC. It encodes CASGRTGGQGDEQFF.

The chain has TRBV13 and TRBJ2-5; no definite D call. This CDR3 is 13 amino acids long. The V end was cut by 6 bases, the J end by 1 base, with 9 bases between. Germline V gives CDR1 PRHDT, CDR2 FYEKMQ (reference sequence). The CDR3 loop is CASRTAGQETQYF. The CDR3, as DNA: TGTGCCAGCAGGACGGCAGGCCAAGAGACCCAGTACTTC.

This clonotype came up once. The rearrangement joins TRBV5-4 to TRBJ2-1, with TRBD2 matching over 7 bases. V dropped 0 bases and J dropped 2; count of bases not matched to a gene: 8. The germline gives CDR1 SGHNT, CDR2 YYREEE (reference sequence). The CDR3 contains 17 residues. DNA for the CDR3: TGTGCCAGCAGCTTGGGGCTAGCGGCAAGAACCTACAATGAGCAGTTCTTC. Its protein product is CASSLGLAARTYNEQFF.

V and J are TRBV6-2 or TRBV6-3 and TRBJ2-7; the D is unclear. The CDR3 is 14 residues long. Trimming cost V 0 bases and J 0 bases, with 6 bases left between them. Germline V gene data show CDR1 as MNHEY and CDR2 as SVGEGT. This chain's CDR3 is CASSYSRSSYEQYF. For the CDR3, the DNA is TGTGCCAGCAGTTACTCAAGGAGCTCCTACGAGCAGTACTTC.

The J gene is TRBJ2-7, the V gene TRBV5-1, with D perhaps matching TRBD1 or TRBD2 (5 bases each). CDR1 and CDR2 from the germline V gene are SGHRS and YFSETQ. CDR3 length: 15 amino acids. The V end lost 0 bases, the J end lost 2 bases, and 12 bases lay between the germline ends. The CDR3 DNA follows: TGCGCCAGCAGCTTGGAAACCGGGGCACCCTACGAGCAGTACTTC. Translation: CASSLETGAPYEQYF.

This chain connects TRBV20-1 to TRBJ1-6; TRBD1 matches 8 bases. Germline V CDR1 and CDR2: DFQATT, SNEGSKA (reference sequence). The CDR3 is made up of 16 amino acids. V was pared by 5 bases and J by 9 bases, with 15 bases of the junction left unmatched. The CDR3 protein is CSARLQGGQESSPLHF. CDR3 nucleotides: TGCAGTGCTCGACTCCAGGGGGGACAGGAGAGTTCACCCCTCCACTTT.

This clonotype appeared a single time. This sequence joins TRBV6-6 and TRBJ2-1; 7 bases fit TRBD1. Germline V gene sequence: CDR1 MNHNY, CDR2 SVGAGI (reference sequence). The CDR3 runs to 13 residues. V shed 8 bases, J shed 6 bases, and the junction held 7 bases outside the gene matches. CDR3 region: CASGKGAGNEQFF. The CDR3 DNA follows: TGTGCCAGCGGGAAGGGGGCTGGCAATGAGCAGTTCTTC.

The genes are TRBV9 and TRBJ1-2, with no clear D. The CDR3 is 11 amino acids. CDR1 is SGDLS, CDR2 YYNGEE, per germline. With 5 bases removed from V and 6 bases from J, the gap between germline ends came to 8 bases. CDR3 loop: CASRGDDGYTF. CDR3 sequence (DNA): TGTGCCAGCAGGGGCGACGATGGCTACACCTTC. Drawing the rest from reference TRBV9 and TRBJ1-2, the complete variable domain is DSGVTQTPKHLITATGQRVTLRCSPRSGDLSVYWYQQSLDQGLQFLIQYYNGEERAKGNILERFSAQQFPDLHSELNLSSLELGDSALYFCASRGDDGYTFGSGTRLTVV.

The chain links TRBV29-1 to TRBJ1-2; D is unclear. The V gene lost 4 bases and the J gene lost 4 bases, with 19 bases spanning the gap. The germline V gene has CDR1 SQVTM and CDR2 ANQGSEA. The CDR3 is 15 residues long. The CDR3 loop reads CSVASPDAEGYGYTF. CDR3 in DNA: TGCAGCGTTGCCTCCCCGGACGCGGAGGGCTATGGCTACACCTTC.